The rows below give T cell receptor beta chains drawn from one sample of a study of CD8+ T cells in alopecia areata. Measured with immunoSEQ multiplex PCR; TCRdb has only the in-frame clones, and not every one. The table shows fewer than 250,000 clones, with around two fifths occurring only once. Sequencing was performed on CD4+ T cells sorted from blood, taken at approximately week 30, from a patient treated with tofacitinib. The receptors here all came from a human donor with alopecia areata. Both conserved end residues are part of each CDR3. D genes are given only for firm matches. Some rows have no size entry. The others give once, few or many, or a class for an expanded clone.

V gene	clone size	CDR3 length	J gene	D gene	CDR3 DNA	CDR3 protein
TRBV18	many	15	TRBJ2-7	NA	TGTGCCAGCTCATCGTGGGGGGCGCGGGTCATCGAGCAGTACTTC	CASSSWGARVIEQYF
TRBV28	NA	13	TRBJ2-7	TRBD2	TGTGCCAGCAGTTCGTCGGGAGGGATATGGCAGTACTTC	CASSSSGGIWQYF
TRBV2	NA	17	TRBJ1-1	NA	TGTGCCAGCAGTGAAAGCGGTTTGACGGGACAACTCACTGAAGCTTTCTTT	CASSESGLTGQLTEAFF
TRBV15	NA	16	TRBJ1-2	NA	TGTGCCACCAGCAGAGATGCGCACGGATCTAACTATGGCTACACCTTC	CATSRDAHGSNYGYTF
TRBV5-1	NA	14	TRBJ2-7	NA	TGCGCCAGCAGCTTTGGAGGGGGCCCCTACGAGCAGTACTTC	CASSFGGGPYEQYF
TRBV30	few	12	TRBJ2-7	TRBD2	TGTGCCGGAGGGAGGGCCAGCTACGAGCAGTACTTC	CAGGRASYEQYF
TRBV6-1	NA	16	TRBJ2-3	TRBD2	TGTGCCAGCAGTGCCCTCTCGACTAGCGGCACAGATACGCAGTATTTT	CASSALSTSGTDTQYF
TRBV18	NA	14	TRBJ2-7	NA	TGTGCCAGCTCACCAATCCAGGGGTCGGGGGAGCAGTACTTC	CASSPIQGSGEQYF
TRBV7-9	few	15	TRBJ1-4	TRBD1	TGTGCCAGCAGCGACACCGGGACAGGGAATGAAAAACTGTTTTTT	CASSDTGTGNEKLFF
TRBV30	NA	13	TRBJ2-7	TRBD2	TGTGCCTGGAGTGTATCTAGCGGCTACGAGCAGTACTTC	CAWSVSSGYEQYF
TRBV5-1	NA	15	TRBJ2-1	TRBD1	TGCGCCAGCAGCCCTACCTCCGGGACAGGGGGCGAGCAGTTCTTC	CASSPTSGTGGEQFF
TRBV5-4	few	17	TRBJ1-5	NA	TGTGCCAGCAGCTTGCAGGGAATGAAGCATAGGGATCAGCCCCAGCATTTT	CASSLQGMKHRDQPQHF
TRBV20-1	NA	11	TRBJ2-3	NA	TGCAGTGCAAAGAGCCGAGATACGCAGTATTTT	CSAKSRDTQYF
TRBV29-1	NA	13	TRBJ2-7	NA	TGCAGCGTCGGCACTAGTGGAGCCTACGAGCAGTACTTC	CSVGTSGAYEQYF
TRBV29-1	NA	13	TRBJ1-2	NA	TGCAGCGTACGACTCCGATCTAACTATGGCTACACCTTC	CSVRLRSNYGYTF
TRBV29-1	few	14	TRBJ2-2	NA	TGCAGCGCTTACTACTCGGAACTGCCCGGGGAGCTGTTTTTT	CSAYYSELPGELFF
TRBV27	NA	14	TRBJ2-2	NA	TGTGCCAGCAGCCCCAACAGGGTTACCGGGGAGCTGTTTTTT	CASSPNRVTGELFF
TRBV15	few	15	TRBJ1-2	TRBD1	TGTGCCACCAGCGGGGGAGGACAGGGGGTTGGTGGCTACACCTTC	CATSGGGQGVGGYTF
TRBV30	few	12	TRBJ2-1	NA	TGTGCCTGGAGAAGCCAAGGCAATGAGCAGTTCTTC	CAWRSQGNEQFF
TRBV6-6	NA	14	TRBJ1-1	NA	TGTGCCAGCAGCCCGGGGGGTTCGGGCACTGAAGCTTTCTTT	CASSPGGSGTEAFF
TRBV29-1	few	12	TRBJ2-7	NA	TGCAGCGTTGATGACAGCTCCTACGAGCAGTACTTC	CSVDDSSYEQYF
TRBV5-1	NA	13	TRBJ1-1	NA	TGCGCCAGCAGCTTGGTCTACGGCACTGAAGCTTTCTTT	CASSLVYGTEAFF
TRBV30	NA	12	TRBJ2-7	NA	TGTGCCTGGACGGGCAGCTCCTACGAGCAGTACTTC	CAWTGSSYEQYF
TRBV30	NA	14	TRBJ2-3	NA	TGTGCCTGGAGGGTAGCGGCTAGCACAGATACGCAGTATTTT	CAWRVAASTDTQYF
TRBV29-1	NA	14	TRBJ1-1	NA	TGCAGCGTTGAAGGACGGGTCATGAACACTGAAGCTTTCTTT	CSVEGRVMNTEAFF
TRBV2	NA	14	TRBJ2-2	NA	TGTGCCAGCAAAGTCCACTCGAGCACCGGGGAGCTGTTTTTT	CASKVHSSTGELFF
TRBV2	NA	13	TRBJ2-1	NA	TGTGCCAGCTCCCTAGGGCCCTTCAATGAGCAGTTCTTC	CASSLGPFNEQFF
TRBV30	NA	13	TRBJ1-1	NA	TGTGCCTGGAGTCAGGAGGGGAACACTGAAGCTTTCTTT	CAWSQEGNTEAFF
TRBV5-6	NA	15	TRBJ2-7	TRBD2	TGTGCCAGCAGCTTGGAACTAGCGGCAGACTACGAGCAGTACTTC	CASSLELAADYEQYF
TRBV9	NA	14	TRBJ1-1	NA	TGTGCCAGCAGCGTCATAGACAGCAACACTGAAGCTTTCTTT	CASSVIDSNTEAFF
TRBV4-1	few	17	TRBJ2-7	TRBD2	TGCGCCAGCAGCCAAGAGACTAGCGGGAGGGGCTCCTACGAGCAGTACTTC	CASSQETSGRGSYEQYF
TRBV29-1	NA	15	TRBJ1-5	TRBD1	TGCAGCGTTAGGGAACAGGGGATCGGCAATCAGCCCCAGCATTTT	CSVREQGIGNQPQHF
TRBV7-9	few	14	TRBJ2-2	NA	TGTGCCAGCAGCTTGGTCCTCAACACCGGGGAGCTGTTTTTT	CASSLVLNTGELFF
TRBV5-1	few	14	TRBJ1-2	TRBD1	TGCGCCAGCGGTCGGGACAGGGCAAACTATGGCTACACCTTC	CASGRDRANYGYTF
TRBV6-6	NA	15	TRBJ2-3	TRBD1	TGTGCCAGCAGCCCCCGGACAGGGATGACAGATACGCAGTATTTT	CASSPRTGMTDTQYF
TRBV7-3	few	15	TRBJ2-7	TRBD1	TGTGCCAGCAGCCGAGCTGGACAGGGAGCCTACGAGCAGTACTTC	CASSRAGQGAYEQYF
TRBV6-1	few	12	TRBJ2-2	NA	TGTGCCAGCAGGGGTGGCACCGGGGAGCTGTTTTTT	CASRGGTGELFF
TRBV30	NA	16	TRBJ1-5	TRBD1	TGTGCCTGGAGTCTCAATCCGGGACAGGGGAATCAGCCCCAGCATTTT	CAWSLNPGQGNQPQHF
TRBV9	NA	16	TRBJ2-4	NA	TGTGCCAGCAGCGTAACCCCCGCCGGAGCCAAAAACATTCAGTACTTC	CASSVTPAGAKNIQYF
TRBV29-1	few	13	TRBJ2-1	TRBD2	TGCAGCGTGGGGACTAGCGGGAACAATGAGCAGTTCTTC	CSVGTSGNNEQFF